Listed here are 5 T cell receptor beta chains from one sample, sequenced in a study of cytomegalovirus exposure and HLA in healthy donors. The study ran its PCR with 60 Vbeta and 13 Jbeta primers. Clones were sequenced by immunoSEQ multiplex PCR, and TCRdb holds only the in-frame ones, with some missing. The sample has some 85,000 clones, 75% to 80% seen once. Specimen: PBMCs. The receptor source for this set is a woman aged 40 to 50 in good health and CMV-seropositive.

This rearrangement joins TRBV9 to TRBJ1-2, with 11 bases that match TRBD1. This CDR3 comprises 13 residues. Germline loops: CDR1 SGDLS, CDR2 YYNGEE. V was clipped by 5 bases and J by 6 bases; unmatched bases: 3. For the CDR3, the DNA is TGTGCCAGCAGTTTGGACAGGGGGCATGGCTACACCTTC. Translated: CASSLDRGHGYTF.

This chain connects TRBV6-5 to TRBJ2-3; a possible D gene is TRBD1 (6 bases). Germline CDR1 MNHEY, CDR2 SVGAGI. The CDR3 spans 15 residues. Trimming shortened V by 6 bases and J by 6 bases, and 19 bases separated the two germline ends. The DNA for the CDR3 is TGTGCCAGCAGGCAAACCAGGGGTGCCGCCGATACGCAGTATTTT. Translation gives CASRQTRGAADTQYF.

A note on this clone: At one end the junction does not follow the germline gene, possibly because of a read error. The V gene is TRBV9, the J gene TRBJ1-1, with 9 nucleotides matching TRBD1. This CDR3 comprises 14 residues. Looked up from germline, CDR1 is SGDLS and CDR2 is YYNGEE. Here the CDR3 DNA reads TGTGCCAGCAGCTCCGGACAGGGGTACACTAAAGCTTTCTTT. As protein: CASSSGQGYTKAFF.

The chain employs TRBV6-5 and TRBJ2-4; D is uncertain. Germline loops: CDR1 MNHEY, CDR2 SVGAGI. The CDR3 totals 11 residues. The V and J ends lost 7 bases and 2 bases respectively, with 3 bases between them. CDR3 loop: CASTSKNIQYF. The DNA of the CDR3 is TGTGCCAGCACCTCCAAAAACATTCAGTACTTC.

This clone occurred once. The CDR3: CASRGQPNEQFF. Written as DNA, the CDR3 is TGTGCCAGCAGGGGGCAGCCCAATGAGCAGTTCTTC. This chain joins TRBV6-5 and TRBJ2-1, with a tentative D call TRBD1 (5 bases). Germline CDR1 and CDR2: MNHEY and SVGAGI. Trimming shortened V by 6 bases and J by 6 bases, and 9 bases separated the two germline ends. The CDR3 runs to 12 residues.